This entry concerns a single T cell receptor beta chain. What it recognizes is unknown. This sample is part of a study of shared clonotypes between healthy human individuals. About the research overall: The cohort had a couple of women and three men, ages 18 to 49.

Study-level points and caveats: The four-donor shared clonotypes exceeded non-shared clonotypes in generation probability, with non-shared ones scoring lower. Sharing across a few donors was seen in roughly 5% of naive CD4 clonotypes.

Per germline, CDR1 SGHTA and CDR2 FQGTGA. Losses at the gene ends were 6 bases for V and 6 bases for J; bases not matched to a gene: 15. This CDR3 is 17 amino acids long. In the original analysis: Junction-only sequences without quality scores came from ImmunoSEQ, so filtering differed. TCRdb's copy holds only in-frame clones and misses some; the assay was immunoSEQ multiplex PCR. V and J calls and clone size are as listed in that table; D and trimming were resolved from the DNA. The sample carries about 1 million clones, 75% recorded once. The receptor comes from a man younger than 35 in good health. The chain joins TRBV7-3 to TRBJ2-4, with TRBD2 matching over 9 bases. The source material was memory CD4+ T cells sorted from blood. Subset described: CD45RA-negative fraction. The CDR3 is CASSAGGTGTIGNIQYF. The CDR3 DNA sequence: TGTGCCAGCAGTGCGGGAGGGACCGGGACGATAGGAAACATTCAGTACTTC.